Each of the 5 T cell receptor beta chains below was sequenced from the same sample in a study of cytomegalovirus exposure and HLA in healthy donors. With 60 Vbeta and 13 Jbeta primers, the PCR was carried out. Clones were read by immunoSEQ multiplex PCR, and TCRdb kept only the in-frame ones, dropping some. The profile shows more than 95,000 clones, less than 85% of them singletons. Sequencing was carried out using PBMCs. Every receptor here comes from a man aged 35-49 years in good health and CMV-seropositive.

The rearrangement joins TRBV2 to TRBJ2-3; TRBD1 matches 7 bases. Germline V gives CDR1 SNHLY, CDR2 FYNNEI. The CDR3 loop spans 15 amino acids. V lost 4 bases and J lost 4; bases outside the gene matches: 8. For the CDR3, the DNA is TGTGCCAGCAGTGGACAGGGCCTCGTCGCAGATACGCAGTATTTT. It specifies CASSGQGLVADTQYF.

This chain joins TRBV7-2 and TRBJ1-2; 7 bases are a match to TRBD1. Unmatched junction bases numbered 11, after V lost 3 bases and J lost 4 bases. The germline CDR1 and CDR2 sequences are SGHTA and FQGNSA. The CDR3 contains 16 residues. CDR3 bases: TGTGCCAGCAGCTTCGGACAGGAGGGGAAGAGCTATGGCTACACCTTC. Translating it yields CASSFGQEGKSYGYTF.

The chain has TRBV27 and TRBJ2-7; D is unclear. Looked up from germline, CDR1 is MNHEY and CDR2 is SMNVEV (reference sequence). The CDR3 extends over 12 amino acids. The V end lost 8 bases, the J end lost 0 bases, and 8 bases lay between the germline ends. CDR3 DNA: TGTGCCAGCTACTCTACCTCCTACGAGCAGTACTTC. Translated: CASYSTSYEQYF.

The chain is built from TRBV6-5 and TRBJ2-2; a weak D match, TRBD1 (5 bases). Germline CDR1 reads MNHEY; CDR2 reads SVGAGI. Trimming took off 0 bases at V and 3 bases at J, with 11 bases between the two ends. This CDR3 contains 16 residues. CDR3 region: CASSYSGREDTGELFF. The CDR3 DNA reads as TGTGCCAGCAGTTACTCTGGCAGGGAAGACACCGGGGAGCTGTTTTTT.

This chain links TRBV18 with TRBJ1-1, with TRBD1 as a possible D gene (5 bases). Germline CDR1 is KGHSH and CDR2 is LQKENI. CDR3 length: 15 amino acids. With 6 bases removed from V and 5 bases from J, the gap between germline ends came to 19 bases. CDR3 in DNA: TGTGCCAGCTCCCGGGGAAACGGGGGAGATACTGAAGCTTTCTTT. Protein: CASSRGNGGDTEAFF.